A single T cell receptor (beta chain) is shown here with its context. Its antigen has not been determined. Base qualities were left out, and no much larger clone turns up one base away. V is trimmed back by 3 bases and J by 5 bases, and the junction contains 8 bases that no gene match accounts for. Taken from cysteine to phenylalanine, the CDR3 has 16 residues. CDR3 DNA only is kept here, 48 bases in frame from base 1. According to the germline V gene (reference sequence), CDR1 reads LGHDT and CDR2 reads YNNKEL. The data stem from a study of blood T cell repertoires in COVID-19 (dated by TCRdb to between 2020 and 2021). With respect to the entire study: Samples from collaborators originated in the United States, Italy and Spain and spanned both the acute and convalescent phases of COVID-19. Nearly every sample came with metadata listing a de-identified subject ID, COVID-19 status, age in years and sex. The samples were drawn from the first 160 participants of the ongoing ImmuneRACE study and from 1,254 subjects provided by 6 global collaborators. Deeply sampled blood TCRbeta repertoires from subjects exposed to, actively infected with, or recovered from COVID-19 were included in the dataset. The repertoires were released in a freely available public database meant as a resource for research on the immune response to SARS-CoV-2. Where available, HLA class I and class II types were taken from metadata supplied by the sample provider and were not determined by assay-based typing. The prospective study material was composed of cDNA or gDNA derived from T cells, B-cell-depleted T cells, or PBMCs. The research as a whole found: Clinical and demographic metadata were provided uncurated, with the amount varying by source and participant.

One collaborating source in Seattle enrolled patients during active infection and followed them longitudinally through the course of disease. Whole blood was collected in K2EDTA tubes by collaborating institutions according to the institutions' own protocols. For TCRbeta analysis, collaborators shipped samples as frozen whole blood, isolated PBMCs, or DNA extracted from either of those sample types. TCRbeta CDR3 regions were amplified from genomic DNA by means of the immunoSEQ Assay, a bias-controlled multiplex PCR. On the study's bioinformatics: The number of nucleated cells in each sample was estimated by amplification of reference gene primers within the assay. To quantify the absolute abundance of each unique TCRbeta CDR3 rearrangement, sequence reads were collapsed and filtered. For each sample, productive Simpson clonality was calculated by taking the square root of Simpson's diversity index across productive rearrangements. TCRdb obtained this table from immuneACCESS and retained in-frame rearrangements with V and J assigned. These tables miss some clones; where compared with another copy, unresolved V genes account for less than half of the shortfall, and the remainder is unexplained. The DNA gave D and trimming, while V, J and clone size come from that table. This sample holds around 260,000 clones; about 85% were observed only once. The leading ten clones occupy 0.7% to 0.9% of the sample.

This receptor was taken from a human donor with COVID-19, enrolled during active disease. The donor label of this sample is uncertain. Sequences were obtained from peripheral blood. Recombination joined TRBV3-1 (or the pseudogene TRBV3-2) with TRBJ2-3, and 10 bases in between align with TRBD2. DNA sequence: TGTGCCAGCAGCCAGACCCGGACTAGCGGTGGAGATACGCAGTATTTT. Its coded protein is CASSQTRTSGGDTQYF.